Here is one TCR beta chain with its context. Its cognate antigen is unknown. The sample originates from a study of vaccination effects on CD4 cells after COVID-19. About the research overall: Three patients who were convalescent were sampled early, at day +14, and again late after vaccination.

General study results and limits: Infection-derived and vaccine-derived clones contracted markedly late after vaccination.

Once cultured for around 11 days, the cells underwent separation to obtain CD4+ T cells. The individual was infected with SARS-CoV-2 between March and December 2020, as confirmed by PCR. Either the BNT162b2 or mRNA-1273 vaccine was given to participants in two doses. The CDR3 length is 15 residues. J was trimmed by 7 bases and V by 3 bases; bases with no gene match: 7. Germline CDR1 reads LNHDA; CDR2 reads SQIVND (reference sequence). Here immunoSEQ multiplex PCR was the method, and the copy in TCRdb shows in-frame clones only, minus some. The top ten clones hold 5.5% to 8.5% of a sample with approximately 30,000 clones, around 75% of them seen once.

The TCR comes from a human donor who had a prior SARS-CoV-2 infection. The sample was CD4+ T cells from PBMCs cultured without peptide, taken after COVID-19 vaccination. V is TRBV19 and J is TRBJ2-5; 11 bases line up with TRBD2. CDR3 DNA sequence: TGTGCCAGTAGTATGCTAGCGGGGGGAATCGGGACCCAGTACTTC. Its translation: CASSMLAGGIGTQYF.